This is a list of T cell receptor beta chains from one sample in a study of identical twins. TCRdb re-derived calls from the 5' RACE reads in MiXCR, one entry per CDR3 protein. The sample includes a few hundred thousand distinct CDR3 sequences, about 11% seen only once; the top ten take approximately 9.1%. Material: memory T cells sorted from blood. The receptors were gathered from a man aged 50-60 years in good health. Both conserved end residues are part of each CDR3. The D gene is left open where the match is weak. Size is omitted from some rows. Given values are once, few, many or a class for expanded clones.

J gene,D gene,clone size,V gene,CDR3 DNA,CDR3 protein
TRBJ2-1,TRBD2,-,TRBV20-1,TGCAGTGCTAGTATGAGACTAGCGGAGCCGGAGCAGTTCTTC,CSASMRLAEPEQFF
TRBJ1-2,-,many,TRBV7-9,TGTGCCAGCAGCTTAGGGCAGCGCTATGGCTACACCTTC,CASSLGQRYGYTF
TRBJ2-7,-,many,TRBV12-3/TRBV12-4,TGTGCCAGCAGTTATGACAGCCATCCCTACGAGCAGTACTTC,CASSYDSHPYEQYF
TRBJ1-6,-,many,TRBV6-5,TGTGCCAGCAGTTACTCGAACGGCGAGGGTTCACCCCTCCACTTT,CASSYSNGEGSPLHF
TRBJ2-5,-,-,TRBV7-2,TGTGCCAGCAGCTTAGTGGGCAGGAAAGGAGAGACCCAGTACTTC,CASSLVGRKGETQYF
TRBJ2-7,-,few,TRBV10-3,TGTGCCATCAGCTCCGGGACCGCCGGGGAGCAGTACTTC,CAISSGTAGEQYF
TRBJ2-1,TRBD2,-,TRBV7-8,TGTGCCAGCAGCTCCAGGACTAGCGGGAGGGCCTATGAGCAGTTCTTC,CASSSRTSGRAYEQFF
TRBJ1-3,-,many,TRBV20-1,TGCAGTGTTAGTGGGGGTGGTGCTGGAAACACCATATATTTT,CSVSGGGAGNTIYF
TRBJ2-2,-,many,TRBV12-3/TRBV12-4,TGTGCCAGCAGTTTGCTTTGGGGCGGGGAGCTGTTTTTT,CASSLLWGGELFF
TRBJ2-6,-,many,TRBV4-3,TGCGCCAGCAGCCAAGAGACGGGGCGGAGTTTCTCTGGGGCCAACGTCCTGACTTTC,CASSQETGRSFSGANVLTF
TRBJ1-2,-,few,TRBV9,TGTGCCAGCAGCCCCGGGACTAGCTCTCAGGGCTACACCTTC,CASSPGTSSQGYTF
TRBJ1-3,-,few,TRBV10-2,TGCGCCAGCAGTGTGGGCAGCTCTGGAAACACCATATATTTT,CASSVGSSGNTIYF
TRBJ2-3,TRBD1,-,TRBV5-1,TGCGCCAGCAGCGCCGGGACAGGGCTTCAAGGGGCCCTAAACGTCCCAGATACGCAGTTTTTT,CASSAGTGLQGALNVPDTQFF
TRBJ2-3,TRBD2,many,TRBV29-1,TGCAGCGTCGGGACTAGCGAGACAGATACGCAGTATTTT,CSVGTSETDTQYF
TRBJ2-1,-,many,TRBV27,TGTGCCAGCAGTTTGGGGACGTATGGGAATGAGCAGTTCTTC,CASSLGTYGNEQFF
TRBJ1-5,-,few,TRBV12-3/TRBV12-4,TGTGCCAGCAGTTTGTCAGCTGGGGGCAATCAGCCCCAGCATTTT,CASSLSAGGNQPQHF
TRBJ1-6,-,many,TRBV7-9,TGTGCCAGCAGCGCCGGGTCCAATTCACCCCTCCACTTT,CASSAGSNSPLHF
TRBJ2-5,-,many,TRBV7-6,TGTGCCAGCAGCTTAGGTGGACGGGTATCAGAGACCCAGTACTTC,CASSLGGRVSETQYF